The 23 T cell receptor beta chains given below trace back to one sample, sequenced in a study of T cell responses to AZD1222 COVID-19 vaccine. The table came from immunoSEQ multiplex PCR; TCRdb's copy has only in-frame clones and leaves some out. The table includes 42,000 or so clones, 88% detected once. Specimen: peripheral blood, collected 28 days after the second dose of the MenACWY control vaccine. These receptors all come from an adult who received the MenACWY meningococcal vaccine as a control.

This chain uses TRBV3-1 (or the pseudogene TRBV3-2) with TRBJ2-2; D is uncertain. V shed 2 bases and J shed 1 base, with 5 bases lying between them. The length of the CDR3 is 14 residues. Germline CDR1 reads LGHDT; CDR2 reads YNNKEL (reference sequence). CDR3 nucleotide sequence: TGTGCCAGCAGCCAAAGACGGAACACCGGGGAGCTGTTTTTT. Translated, it gives CASSQRRNTGELFF.

The V and J genes are TRBV29-1 and TRBJ2-5; 10 bases are a match to TRBD2. The CDR3 runs 13 residues. The trim removed 6 bases at V and 2 bases at J, leaving 3 bases unmatched. The germline CDR1 and CDR2 sequences are SQVTM and ANQGSEA. CDR3 DNA: TGCAGCGTCGAGGGACTAGCGCAAGAGACCCAGTACTTC. This translates into CSVEGLAQETQYF.

V gene TRBV5-1 combines with J gene TRBJ1-6; maybe TRBD1 (5 bases). The CDR3 has 14 residues. V lost 0 bases and J 7 bases, leaving 8 bases between the germline ends. Germline V gene lookup returns CDR1 SGHRS and CDR2 YFSETQ. Here the CDR3 DNA reads TGCGCCAGCAGCTTGGACAGGAGAAATTCACCCCTCCACTTT. Protein product: CASSLDRRNSPLHF.

The rearrangement uses TRBV6-2 or TRBV6-3 and TRBJ2-4, with 8 nucleotides matching TRBD2. After removal of 2 bases from V and 1 base from J, the junction contained 10 bases not matched to a gene. The CDR3 is 18 residues long. Germline V gene data show CDR1 as MNHEY and CDR2 as SVGEGT. CDR3 region: CASSYGTGGPAAKNIQYF. The CDR3 coding sequence is TGTGCCAGCAGTTACGGGACGGGGGGGCCGGCGGCCAAAAACATTCAGTACTTC.

The chain recombines TRBV6-5 with TRBJ2-7; 8 bases are a match to TRBD2. Germline-derived CDR1 and CDR2 are MNHEY and SVGAGI. With 6 bases clipped from V and 1 base from J, the junction kept 8 bases outside the gene matches. This CDR3 comprises 15 residues. The CDR3 is CASRGTSGPSYEQYF. CDR3 bases: TGTGCCAGCAGAGGAACTAGCGGCCCATCCTACGAGCAGTACTTC.

This sequence joins TRBV6-5 and TRBJ1-1, with a weak D call TRBD1 (6 bases). V dropped 6 bases and J dropped 1 base, with 15 bases sitting between them. Per germline, CDR1 MNHEY and CDR2 SVGAGI. The CDR3 runs 15 residues. CDR3 sequence (DNA): TGTGCCAGCAGCGTCAGGGGAGTTGCGAACACTGAAGCTTTCTTT. It specifies CASSVRGVANTEAFF.

This clone is termed hyperexpanded. This chain links TRBV28 with TRBJ1-5; D is ambiguous. CDR3 size: 16 residues. CDR1 is MDHEN, CDR2 SYDVKM, per germline. Trimming pared 3 bases from V and 2 bases from J, leaving 14 bases between. The CDR3 DNA reads TGTGCCAGCAGTTTTCAACGGACGGGCGGCAATCAGCCCCAGCATTTT. Protein sequence: CASSFQRTGGNQPQHF.

The genes are TRBV3-1 (or the pseudogene TRBV3-2) and TRBJ2-2; no clear D. CDR3 length: 14 residues. V gave up 2 bases and J gave up 2 bases, with 6 bases separating them. CDR1 and CDR2 (germline): LGHDT, YNNKEL (reference sequence). CDR3 sequence (DNA): TGTGCCAGCAGCCAACCTCCCAACACCGGGGAGCTGTTTTTT. Amino acids: CASSQPPNTGELFF.

The genes are TRBV28 and TRBJ1-4; no definite D call. Trimming removed 3 bases at V and 0 bases at J, with 2 bases between. Germline V gene lookup returns CDR1 MDHEN and CDR2 SYDVKM. This CDR3 has 13 residues. The DNA of the CDR3 is TGTGCCAGCAGTTTTGCAACTAATGAAAAACTGTTTTTT. Protein product: CASSFATNEKLFF.

J is TRBJ1-4 and V is TRBV5-6; weak D call: TRBD1 (6 bases). CDR3 length equals 15 residues. CDR1 is SGHDT, CDR2 YYEEEE, per germline. V lost 5 bases to trimming and J lost 4 bases, with 15 bases between them. The CDR3 loop is CASRTRDTFNEKLFF. The CDR3, as DNA: TGTGCCAGCAGAACCCGGGACACCTTTAATGAAAAACTGTTTTTT.

This rearrangement joins TRBV19 to TRBJ2-2; D is perhaps TRBD2 (5 bases). The V end was cut by 3 bases, the J end by 4 bases, with 12 bases between. Germline CDR1 reads LNHDA; CDR2 reads SQIVND (reference sequence). There are 15 residues in the CDR3. CDR3 amino acids: CASSIRTGSTGELFF. The CDR3, as DNA: TGTGCCAGTAGTATTAGGACGGGAAGCACCGGGGAGCTGTTTTTT.

The chain recombines TRBV5-5 with TRBJ2-3; TRBD2 matches 8 bases. With 3 bases clipped from V and 4 bases from J, the junction kept 10 bases outside the gene matches. Germline V gene data show CDR1 as SGHKS and CDR2 as YYEKEE (reference sequence). The CDR3 extends over 16 amino acids. CDR3 bases: TGTGCCAGCAGCTCCTTAGCGGGGTCGGCCGCAGATACGCAGTATTTT. The encoded protein is CASSSLAGSAADTQYF.

V is TRBV6-5 and J is TRBJ2-2; D possibly uses TRBD1 or TRBD2 (5 bases each). CDR3 length: 15 residues. V gave up 7 bases and J gave up 5 bases, with 17 bases separating them. Per the germline V gene, CDR1 is MNHEY and CDR2 is SVGAGI. CDR3 sequence reads: CASTKDGARTGELFF. The CDR3 bases are TGTGCCAGCACCAAGGACGGGGCGAGGACCGGGGAGCTGTTTTTT.

This chain uses TRBV24-1 with TRBJ1-5; D may be TRBD1 (5 bases). There are 14 residues in the CDR3. V was trimmed by 3 bases and J by 3 bases, leaving 8 bases between them. Germline CDR1 and CDR2: KGHDR and SFDVKD. CDR3 sequence (DNA): TGTGCCACCAGTGATCCGGGACCCAATCAGCCCCAGCATTTT. Its translation: CATSDPGPNQPQHF.

The rearrangement joins TRBV2 to TRBJ2-3, with D uncertain. This CDR3 is built from 13 residues. The V gene's germline CDR1 is SNHLY and CDR2 FYNNEI. V lost 6 bases and J lost 4, with 11 bases in between. The DNA for the CDR3 is TGTGCCAGCAGGACCCTGGGCGCAGATACGCAGTATTTT. Protein: CASRTLGADTQYF. The full variable domain, rest sourced from reference TRBV2 and TRBJ2-3, is EPEVTQTPSHQVTQMGQEVILRCVPISNHLYFYWYRQILGQKVEFLVSFYNNEISEKSEIFDDQFSVERPDGSNFTLKIRSTKLEDSAMYFCASRTLGADTQYFGPGTRLTVL.

The CDR3 DNA follows: TGTGCCAGCAGCCCATCGGACAGGGGGCTTTTTTTCTATGGCTACACCTTC. Amino acids: CASSPSDRGLFFYGYTF. The V gene is TRBV7-9, the J gene TRBJ1-2; 11 positions match TRBD1. Per the germline V gene, CDR1 is SEHNR and CDR2 is FQNEAQ (reference sequence). This CDR3 comprises 17 residues. V was pared by 5 bases and J by 4 bases, with 12 bases of the junction left unmatched.

The chain has TRBV7-2 and TRBJ2-1; D ambiguous. This CDR3 comprises 15 residues. Trimming pared 4 bases from V and 4 bases from J, leaving 14 bases between. Germline values: CDR1 SGHTA, CDR2 FQGNSA. CDR3 region: CASSSQLSVYNEQFF. The CDR3 bases are TGTGCCAGCAGCTCGCAACTCTCCGTATACAATGAGCAGTTCTTC. Full variable domain (missing parts from reference TRBV7-2 and TRBJ2-1): GAGVSQSPSNKVTEKGKDVELRCDPISGHTALYWYRQSLGQGLEFLIYFQGNSAPDKSGLPSDRFSAERTGGSVSTLTIQRTQQEDSAVYLCASSSQLSVYNEQFFGPGTRLTVL.

CDR3 amino acids: CASSSVTGLGEQFF. CDR3 DNA: TGTGCCAGCAGTTCAGTGACAGGGCTTGGTGAGCAGTTCTTC. The V and J genes are TRBV6-2 or TRBV6-3 and TRBJ2-1; 7 bases agree with TRBD1. V was pared by 4 bases and J by 9 bases, with 9 bases of the junction left unmatched. The CDR3 is 14 residues long. Germline V CDR1 and CDR2: MNHEY, SVGEGT.

The gene calls are TRBV7-2 and TRBJ1-4; TRBD1 is a possible D gene (5 bases). The CDR3 loop spans 16 amino acids. Trimming removed 1 base at V and 4 bases at J, with 13 bases between. Germline loops: CDR1 SGHTA, CDR2 FQGNSA. The CDR3, as DNA: TGTGCCAGCAGCTTAGTGCCGCACAGGATTAATGAAAAACTGTTTTTT. It codes for CASSLVPHRINEKLFF.

The V and J genes are TRBV5-1 and TRBJ2-3; 7 positions agree with TRBD2. Germline trimming cut 2 bases from V and 0 bases from J; bases unmatched to any gene: 3. Looked up from germline, CDR1 is SGHRS and CDR2 is YFSETQ. CDR3 length: 15 amino acids. The CDR3: CASSLLAQSTDTQYF. CDR3 in DNA: TGCGCCAGCAGCTTACTAGCGCAGAGCACAGATACGCAGTATTTT.

The CDR3 sequence is CASSELDTQYF. CDR3 DNA sequence: TGTGCCAGCAGTGAACTGGATACGCAGTATTTT. The chain is built from TRBV6-1 and TRBJ2-3; no clear D gene. Germline lookup yields CDR1 MNHNS and CDR2 SASEGT. The ends were cut back, 2 bases at V and 6 bases at J, with 3 bases in the middle. This CDR3 contains 11 residues.

J is TRBJ1-2 and V is TRBV9, with D hard to call. V dropped 0 bases and J dropped 1 base, with 10 bases sitting between them. The CDR3 runs 15 residues. Per germline, CDR1 SGDLS and CDR2 YYNGEE. Here the CDR3 DNA reads TGTGCCAGCAGCGTAGGCGGGAGGATTAACTATGGCTACACCTTC. It specifies CASSVGGRINYGYTF.

The chain links TRBV9 to TRBJ2-7, with 10 bases lining up with TRBD1. V was clipped by 3 bases and J by 7 bases; unmatched bases: 7. CDR3 length: 14 residues. CDR1 is SGDLS, CDR2 YYNGEE, per germline. This CDR3 reads CASSARQGAGEQYF. CDR3 DNA sequence: TGTGCCAGCAGCGCGAGACAGGGGGCGGGAGAGCAGTACTTC.